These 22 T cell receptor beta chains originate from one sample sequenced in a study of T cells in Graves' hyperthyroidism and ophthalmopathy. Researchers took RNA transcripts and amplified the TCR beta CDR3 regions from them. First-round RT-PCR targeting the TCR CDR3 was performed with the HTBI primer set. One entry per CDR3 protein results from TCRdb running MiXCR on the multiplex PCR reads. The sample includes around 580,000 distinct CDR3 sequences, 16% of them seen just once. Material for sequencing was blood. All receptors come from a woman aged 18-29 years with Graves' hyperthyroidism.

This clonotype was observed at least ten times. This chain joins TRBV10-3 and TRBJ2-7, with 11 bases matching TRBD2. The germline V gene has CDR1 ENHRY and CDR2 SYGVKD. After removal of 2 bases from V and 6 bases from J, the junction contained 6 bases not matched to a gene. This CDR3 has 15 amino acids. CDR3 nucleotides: TGTGCCATCAGTGAGACCGCTAGCGGGGGGACCGAGCAGTACTTC. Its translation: CAISETASGGTEQYF.

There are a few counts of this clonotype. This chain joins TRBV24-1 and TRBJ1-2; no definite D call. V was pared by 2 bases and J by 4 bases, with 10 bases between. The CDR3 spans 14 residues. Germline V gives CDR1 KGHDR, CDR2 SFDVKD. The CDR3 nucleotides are TGTGCCACCAGTGATTGGTCTTTGGGCTATGGCTACACCTTC. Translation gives CATSDWSLGYGYTF.

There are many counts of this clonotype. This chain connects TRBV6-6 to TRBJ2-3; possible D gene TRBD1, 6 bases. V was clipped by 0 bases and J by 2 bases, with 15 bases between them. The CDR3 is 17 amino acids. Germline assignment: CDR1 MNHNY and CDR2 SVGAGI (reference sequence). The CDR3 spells CASSYSGQLQITDTQYF. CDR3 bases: TGTGCCAGCAGTTACTCCGGACAGCTACAAATCACAGATACGCAGTATTTT.

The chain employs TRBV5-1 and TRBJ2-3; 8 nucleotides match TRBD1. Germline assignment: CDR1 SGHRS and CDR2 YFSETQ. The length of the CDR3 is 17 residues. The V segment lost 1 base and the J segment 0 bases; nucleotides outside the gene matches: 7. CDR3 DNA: TGCGCCAGCAGCTTGCTGGGACAGGCTACTAGCACAGATACGCAGTATTTT. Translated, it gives CASSLLGQATSTDTQYF.

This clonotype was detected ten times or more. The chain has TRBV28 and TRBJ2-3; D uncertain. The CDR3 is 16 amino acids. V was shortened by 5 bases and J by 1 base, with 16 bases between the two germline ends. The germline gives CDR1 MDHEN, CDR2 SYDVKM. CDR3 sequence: CASSTRSKGGTDTQYF. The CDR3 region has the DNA TGTGCCAGCAGTACACGGTCGAAAGGAGGCACAGATACGCAGTATTTT.

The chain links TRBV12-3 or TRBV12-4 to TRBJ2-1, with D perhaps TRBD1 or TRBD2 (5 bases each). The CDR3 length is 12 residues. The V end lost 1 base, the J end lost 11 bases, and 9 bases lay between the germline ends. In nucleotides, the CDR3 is TGTGCCAGCAGTTTAGGGGGGACGAAGCAGTTCTTC. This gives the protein CASSLGGTKQFF.

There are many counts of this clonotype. CDR3 amino acids: CASRTTGTYEQYF. The CDR3 DNA reads TGTGCCAGCAGAACGACAGGGACCTACGAGCAGTACTTC. This sequence joins TRBV6-1 and TRBJ2-7, with 7 bases matching TRBD1. The germline CDR1 and CDR2 sequences are MNHNS and SASEGT. Unmatched junction bases numbered 4, after V lost 6 bases and J lost 2 bases. The CDR3 extends over 13 amino acids.

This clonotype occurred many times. CDR3 coding DNA: TGTGCCAGCAGCGGACGACAGGGACTCCAAGAGACCCAGTACTTC. This encodes CASSGRQGLQETQYF. The chain has TRBV7-2 and TRBJ2-5, with TRBD1 as a possible D gene (7 bases). This CDR3 region has 15 residues. The germline V and J ends were trimmed by 5 bases and 1 base, with 14 bases remaining between them. Germline CDR1 reads SGHTA; CDR2 reads FQGNSA.

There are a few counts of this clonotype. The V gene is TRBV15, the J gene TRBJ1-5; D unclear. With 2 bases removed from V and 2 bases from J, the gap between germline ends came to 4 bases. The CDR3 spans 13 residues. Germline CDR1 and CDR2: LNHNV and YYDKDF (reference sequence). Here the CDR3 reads CATSRRGNQPQHF. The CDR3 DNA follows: TGTGCCACCAGCAGAAGGGGCAATCAGCCCCAGCATTTT. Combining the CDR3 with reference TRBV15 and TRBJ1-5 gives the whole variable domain DAMVIQNPRYQVTQFGKPVTLSCSQTLNHNVMYWYQQKSSQAPKLLFHYYDKDFNNEADTPDNFQSRRPNTSFCFLDIRSPGLGDTAMYLCATSRRGNQPQHFGDGTRLSIL.

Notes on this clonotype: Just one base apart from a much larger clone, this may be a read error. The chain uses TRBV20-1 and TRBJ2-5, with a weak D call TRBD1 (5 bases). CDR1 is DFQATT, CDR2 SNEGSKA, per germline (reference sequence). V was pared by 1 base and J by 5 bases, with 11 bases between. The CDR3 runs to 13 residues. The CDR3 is CSARADRGETQYF. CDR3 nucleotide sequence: TGCAGTGCTAGAGCCGACAGAGGTGAGACCCAGTACTTC.

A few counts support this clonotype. The CDR3 is CASSLLTGRYNYGYTF. CDR3 in DNA: TGTGCCAGCAGTTTACTGACAGGGCGATATAACTATGGCTACACCTTC. The chain couples TRBV12-3 or TRBV12-4 to TRBJ1-2, with 7 bases aligning to TRBD1. Trimming at V came to 2 bases and at J to 1 base, leaving 7 bases not matched to a gene. This CDR3 region has 16 residues.

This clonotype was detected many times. The CDR3 region has the DNA TGTGCCAGCAGCCACACACTCAGGGCCAGCACAGATACGCAGTATTTT. Its translation: CASSHTLRASTDTQYF. The chain employs TRBV7-9 and TRBJ2-3, with D possibly matching TRBD1 (5 bases). There are 16 residues in the CDR3. V was cut by 5 bases and J by 0 bases, with 15 bases left in between. In germline, CDR1 is SEHNR, CDR2 FQNEAQ (reference sequence).

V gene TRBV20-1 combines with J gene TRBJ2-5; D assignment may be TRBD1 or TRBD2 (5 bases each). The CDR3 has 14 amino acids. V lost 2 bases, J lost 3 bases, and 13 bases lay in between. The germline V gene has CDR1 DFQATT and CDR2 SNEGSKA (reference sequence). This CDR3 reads CSARWVVGEETQYF. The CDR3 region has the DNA TGCAGTGCTAGATGGGTTGTGGGGGAAGAGACCCAGTACTTC.

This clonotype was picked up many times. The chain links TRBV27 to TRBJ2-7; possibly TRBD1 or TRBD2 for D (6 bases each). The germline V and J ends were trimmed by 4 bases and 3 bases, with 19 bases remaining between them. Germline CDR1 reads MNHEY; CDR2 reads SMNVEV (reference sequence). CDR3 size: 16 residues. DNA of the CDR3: TGTGCCAGCAGTTGGTCAGGGGAGGATGCTGTCTACGAGCAGTACTTC. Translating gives CASSWSGEDAVYEQYF.

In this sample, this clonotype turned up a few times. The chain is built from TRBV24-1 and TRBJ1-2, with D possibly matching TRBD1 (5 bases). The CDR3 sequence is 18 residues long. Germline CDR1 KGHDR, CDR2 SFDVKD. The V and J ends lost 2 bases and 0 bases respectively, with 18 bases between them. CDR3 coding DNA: TGTGCCACCAGTGATTCCCGGGACCCGTTGCTAGCTAACTATGGCTACACCTTC. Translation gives CATSDSRDPLLANYGYTF.

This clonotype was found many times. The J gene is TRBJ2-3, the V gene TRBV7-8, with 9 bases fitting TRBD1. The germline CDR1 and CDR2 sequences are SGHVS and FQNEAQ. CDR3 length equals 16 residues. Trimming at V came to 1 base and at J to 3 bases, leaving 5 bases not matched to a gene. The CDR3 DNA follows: TGTGCCAGCAGCTTAGAAGGGACAGGGAGGACAGATACGCAGTATTTT. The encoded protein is CASSLEGTGRTDTQYF.

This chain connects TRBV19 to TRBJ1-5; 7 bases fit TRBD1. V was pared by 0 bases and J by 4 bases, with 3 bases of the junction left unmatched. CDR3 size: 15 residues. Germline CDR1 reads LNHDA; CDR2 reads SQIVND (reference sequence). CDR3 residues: CASSIEGTDNQPQHF. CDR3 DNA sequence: TGTGCCAGTAGTATAGAAGGGACAGATAATCAGCCCCAGCATTTT.

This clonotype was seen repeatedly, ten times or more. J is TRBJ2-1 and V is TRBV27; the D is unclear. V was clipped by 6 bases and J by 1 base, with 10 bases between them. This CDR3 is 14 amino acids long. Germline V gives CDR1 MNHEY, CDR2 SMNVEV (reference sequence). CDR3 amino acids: CASSETPSYNEQFF. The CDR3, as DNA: TGTGCCAGCAGCGAGACCCCTTCCTACAATGAGCAGTTCTTC.

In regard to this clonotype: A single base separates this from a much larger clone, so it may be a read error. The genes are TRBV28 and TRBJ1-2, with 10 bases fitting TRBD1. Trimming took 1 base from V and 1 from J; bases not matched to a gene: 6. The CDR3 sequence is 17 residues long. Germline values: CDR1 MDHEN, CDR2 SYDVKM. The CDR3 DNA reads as TGTGCCAGCAGTTTATTTAGGACAGGGGGACTTAACTATGGCTACACCTTC. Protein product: CASSLFRTGGLNYGYTF.

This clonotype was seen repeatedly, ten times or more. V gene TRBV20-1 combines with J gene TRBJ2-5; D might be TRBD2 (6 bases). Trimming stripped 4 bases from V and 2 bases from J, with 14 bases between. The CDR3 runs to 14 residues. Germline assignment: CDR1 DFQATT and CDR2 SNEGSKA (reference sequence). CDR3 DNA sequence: TGCAGTGCTACTCGGGACTCCCGGCAAGAGACCCAGTACTTC. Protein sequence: CSATRDSRQETQYF.

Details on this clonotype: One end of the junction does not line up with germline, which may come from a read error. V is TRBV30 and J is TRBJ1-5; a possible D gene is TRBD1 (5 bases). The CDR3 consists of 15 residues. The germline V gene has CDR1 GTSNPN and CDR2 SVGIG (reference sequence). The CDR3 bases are TGTGCCTGGAGTGTTGGGGGTGTCAGGAATCAGCCCCCGCATTTT. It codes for CAWSVGGVRNQPPHF.

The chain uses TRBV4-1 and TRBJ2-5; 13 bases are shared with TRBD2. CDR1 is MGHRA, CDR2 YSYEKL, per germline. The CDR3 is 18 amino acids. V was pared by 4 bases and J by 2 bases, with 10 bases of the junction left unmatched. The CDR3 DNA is TGCGCCAGCAGCCCCCGAGGACTAGCGGGAGCCCAACAAGAGACCCAGTACTTC. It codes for CASSPRGLAGAQQETQYF.